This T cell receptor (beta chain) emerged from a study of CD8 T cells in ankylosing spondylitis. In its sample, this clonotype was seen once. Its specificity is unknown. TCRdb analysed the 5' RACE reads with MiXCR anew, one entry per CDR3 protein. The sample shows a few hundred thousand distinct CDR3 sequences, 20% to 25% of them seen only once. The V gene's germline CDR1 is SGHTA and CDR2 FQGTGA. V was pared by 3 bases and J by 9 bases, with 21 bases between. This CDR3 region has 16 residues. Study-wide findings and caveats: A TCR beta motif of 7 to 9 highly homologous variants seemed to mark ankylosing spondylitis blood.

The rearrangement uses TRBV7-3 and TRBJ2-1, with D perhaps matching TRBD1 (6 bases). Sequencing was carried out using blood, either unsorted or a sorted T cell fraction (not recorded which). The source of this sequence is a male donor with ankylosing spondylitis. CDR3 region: CASSFLGRGSFGEQFF. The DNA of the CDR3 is TGTGCCAGCAGCTTCCTGGGCAGGGGCTCTTTTGGTGAGCAGTTCTTC.